Shown below are 20 T cell receptor beta chains from a single sample sequenced in a study of T-cell memory formation after mild COVID-19. TCRdb called the 5' RACE reads again in MiXCR, with one record for every CDR3 protein. The sample holds around 320,000 distinct CDR3 sequences, 25% to 30% seen once. Sequenced input: PBMCs or a T cell subset sorted from them (not recorded which). These receptors came from an adult woman who had mild COVID-19 (a few samples of this study predate the infection). Cell type and time point are not known.

The J gene is TRBJ2-1, the V gene TRBV4-1; perhaps TRBD2 as D (5 bases). The CDR3 has 16 residues. V lost 9 bases to trimming and J lost 5 bases, with 23 bases between them. Germline loops: CDR1 MGHRA, CDR2 YSYEKL. CDR3 sequence (DNA): TGCGCCAGTAAACTCTCTCTAGCAGCGAGCCACAATGAGCAGTTCTTC. Amino acid sequence: CASKLSLAASHNEQFF.

The V call is TRBV12-3 or TRBV12-4, the J call TRBJ1-1; D is uncertain. The CDR3 is made up of 13 amino acids. Trimming cost V 3 bases and J 4 bases, with 9 bases left between them. The CDR3 DNA follows: TGTGCCAGCAGTTTCGATGATCTCACTGAAGCTTTCTTT. Encoded protein: CASSFDDLTEAFF.

In its sample, this clonotype was seen a few times. This sequence joins TRBV4-2 and TRBJ2-1; TRBD2 aligns across 8 bases. Unmatched junction bases numbered 9, after V lost 0 bases and J lost 8 bases. CDR1 is LGHNA, CDR2 YNFKEQ, per germline. CDR3 length equals 16 residues. For the CDR3, the DNA is TGTGCCAGCAGCCAAGATCTCCGGGAGGGCCGGGATGAGCAGTTCTTC. Translated: CASSQDLREGRDEQFF.

The chain has TRBV7-6 and TRBJ2-3; no definite D call. The CDR3 totals 16 residues. The germline V and J ends were trimmed by 1 base and 6 bases, with 17 bases remaining between them. Germline values: CDR1 SGHVS, CDR2 FNYEAQ. The CDR3 DNA is TGTGCCAGCAGCTTAGGTCGGAAATCATTGGGTGATACGCAGTATTTT. It encodes CASSLGRKSLGDTQYF.

This clonotype was detected ten times or more. The chain is built from TRBV12-3 or TRBV12-4 and TRBJ2-1, with 11 bases matching TRBD2. The ends lost 10 bases at V and 3 bases at J; junction bases unmatched: 5. This CDR3 spans 14 amino acids. CDR3 nucleotide sequence: TGTGCCACCTCCGGGACTAGCGGCTACAATGAGCAGTTCTTC. It encodes CATSGTSGYNEQFF.

There are many counts of this clonotype. The V and J genes are TRBV5-1 and TRBJ2-2, with a tentative D call TRBD2 (6 bases). Germline loops: CDR1 SGHRS, CDR2 YFSETQ. CDR3 size: 14 residues. Trimming left V 0 bases short and J 7 bases short, with 10 bases between. DNA for the CDR3: TGCGCCAGCAGCTTGGGACTAGAAGGCGGGGAGCTGTTTTTT. It yields the protein CASSLGLEGGELFF.

This clonotype was counted a few times. The gene calls are TRBV12-3 or TRBV12-4 and TRBJ1-2, with TRBD1 matching over 11 bases. This CDR3 region has 17 residues. V lost 7 bases and J lost 4; bases outside the gene matches: 14. The CDR3 DNA reads TGTGCCAGCACCACTCCGGGACAGGGGGATATGGGCTATGGCTACACCTTC. Its protein is CASTTPGQGDMGYGYTF.

J is TRBJ2-7 and V is TRBV18, with 12 bases matching TRBD2. Germline V gene lookup returns CDR1 KGHSH and CDR2 LQKENI. The CDR3 loop spans 15 amino acids. V lost 3 bases and J lost 3; bases outside the gene matches: 3. The CDR3 DNA follows: TGTGCCAGCTCACCTCTGACTAGCGGGAGCTACGAGCAGTACTTC. Residues: CASSPLTSGSYEQYF.

J is TRBJ2-3 and V is TRBV12-3 or TRBV12-4; D possibly corresponds to TRBD1 (8 bases). The CDR3 runs to 13 residues. With 9 bases removed from V and 4 bases from J, the gap between germline ends came to 14 bases. As DNA, the CDR3 is TGTGCCAGTTGGACAGGGAGGGCAGATACGCAGTATTTT. Translating gives CASWTGRADTQYF.

The chain employs TRBV28 and TRBJ1-2; unclear D gene. Trimming left V 4 bases short and J 1 base short, with 19 bases between. Germline V CDR1 and CDR2: MDHEN, SYDVKM. The CDR3 loop spans 17 amino acids. The CDR3 protein is CASSSRRAGNGNYGYTF. CDR3 in DNA: TGTGCCAGCAGTTCAAGAAGGGCCGGGAACGGTAACTATGGCTACACCTTC.

In its sample, this clonotype was seen a few times. The genes are TRBV7-9 and TRBJ2-1, with D perhaps matching TRBD1 or TRBD2 (5 bases each). The CDR3 consists of 14 residues. V lost 7 bases, J lost 5 bases, and 15 bases lay in between. Germline assignment: CDR1 SEHNR and CDR2 FQNEAQ (reference sequence). CDR3 in amino acids: CASNTQGRNNEQFF. The CDR3 DNA is TGTGCCAGCAACACCCAGGGACGGAACAATGAGCAGTTCTTC. The full variable domain, rest sourced from reference TRBV7-9 and TRBJ2-1, is DTGVSQNPRHKITKRGQNVTFRCDPISEHNRLYWYRQTLGQGPEFLTYFQNEAQLEKSRLLSDRFSAERPKGSFSTLEIQRTEQGDSAMYLCASNTQGRNNEQFFGPGTRLTVL.

This clonotype was counted between two and nine times. The chain has TRBV5-1 and TRBJ1-1; 9 bases are shared with TRBD1. CDR1 and CDR2 (germline): SGHRS, YFSETQ. The CDR3 consists of 17 residues. Trimming at V came to 2 bases and at J to 1 base, leaving 9 bases not matched to a gene. The CDR3 DNA is TGCGCCAGCAGCTTTCGACAGGGGGGGATTTCGAACACTGAAGCTTTCTTT. It yields the protein CASSFRQGGISNTEAFF.

V usage is TRBV19 and J usage is TRBJ1-1; tentatively, D is TRBD1 (6 bases). Trimming shortened V by 7 bases and J by 4 bases, and 13 bases separated the two germline ends. Germline V gene data show CDR1 as LNHDA and CDR2 as SQIVND (reference sequence). The CDR3 loop spans 13 amino acids. The CDR3 protein is CASTFRGITEAFF. In DNA, the CDR3 is TGTGCCAGTACCTTCAGGGGAATCACTGAAGCTTTCTTT.

The CDR3 DNA reads as TGCGCCAGCAGCCCATTAGCGGGGGGGCCAGATACGCAGTATTTT. It is translated as CASSPLAGGPDTQYF. The chain is built from TRBV4-1 and TRBJ2-3; 11 bases are a match to TRBD2. The CDR3 contains 15 residues. The trim removed 4 bases at V and 4 bases at J, leaving 4 bases unmatched. Germline V lookup: CDR1 MGHRA, CDR2 YSYEKL.

This clonotype was seen a single time. V is TRBV7-2 and J is TRBJ1-5, with no clear D. V was trimmed by 5 bases and J by 4 bases, leaving 6 bases between them. The V gene's germline CDR1 is SGHTA and CDR2 FQGNSA. The CDR3 contains 12 residues. The CDR3 spells CASSARNQPQHF. CDR3 sequence (DNA): TGTGCCAGCAGCGCGAGGAATCAGCCCCAGCATTTT.

The V and J genes are TRBV10-3 and TRBJ2-6, with a tentative D call TRBD1 (5 bases). The germline V and J ends were trimmed by 8 bases and 2 bases, with 10 bases remaining between them. This CDR3 comprises 14 residues. The V gene's germline CDR1 is ENHRY and CDR2 SYGVKD. CDR3 in amino acids: CAISGQPGANVLTF. The CDR3 DNA is TGTGCCATCTCCGGACAACCTGGGGCCAACGTCCTGACTTTC.

This clonotype was found a few times. The rearrangement uses TRBV11-2 and TRBJ2-1; D remains unclear. Germline CDR1 is SGHAT and CDR2 is FQNNGV. This CDR3 comprises 14 residues. V was trimmed by 3 bases and J by 2 bases, leaving 8 bases between them. The CDR3 DNA sequence: TGTGCCAGCAGCTTTACCTACCCCTACAATGAGCAGTTCTTC. Translating it yields CASSFTYPYNEQFF.

The sample holds a few counts of this clonotype. J is TRBJ2-7 and V is TRBV6-2 or TRBV6-3; D is perhaps TRBD1 (5 bases). Deletions cut 4 bases from V and 3 bases from J, with 7 bases between. This CDR3 has 12 amino acids. Per the germline V gene, CDR1 is MNHEY and CDR2 is SVGEGT. The CDR3 DNA reads TGTGCCAGCAGTTGGGGCATCTACGAGCAGTACTTC. It specifies CASSWGIYEQYF.

This clonotype was detected only a few times. The rearrangement uses TRBV11-3 and TRBJ2-1; 8 bases match TRBD2. V shed 4 bases and J 8 bases; nucleotides not matched to a gene: 10. CDR1 and CDR2 from the germline V gene are SGHNT and YENEEA. The CDR3 has 15 amino acids. Here the CDR3 DNA reads TGTGCCAGCAGCTCGGGACTAGTAATCGTCGATGAGCAGTTCTTC. It translates to CASSSGLVIVDEQFF.

This clonotype occurred a few times. This chain links TRBV3-1 with TRBJ2-1, with D perhaps matching TRBD2 (5 bases). The V end was cut by 1 base, the J end by 9 bases, with 19 bases between. From germline, CDR1 is LGHDT and CDR2 YNNKEL (reference sequence). CDR3 size: 16 residues. The CDR3: CASSQGLESGKSEQFF. The DNA for the CDR3 is TGTGCCAGCAGCCAAGGGCTAGAGTCGGGGAAGAGTGAGCAGTTCTTC.